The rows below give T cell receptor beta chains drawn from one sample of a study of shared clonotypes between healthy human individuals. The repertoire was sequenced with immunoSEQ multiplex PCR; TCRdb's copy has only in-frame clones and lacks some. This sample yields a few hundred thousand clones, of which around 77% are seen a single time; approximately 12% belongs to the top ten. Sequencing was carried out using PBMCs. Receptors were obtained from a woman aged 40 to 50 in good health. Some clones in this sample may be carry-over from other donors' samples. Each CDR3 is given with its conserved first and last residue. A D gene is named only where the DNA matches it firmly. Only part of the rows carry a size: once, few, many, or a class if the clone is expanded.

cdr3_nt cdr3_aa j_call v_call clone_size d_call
TGCAGCGTGAGACAGGGGGCCTACGAGCAGTACTTC CSVRQGAYEQYF TRBJ2-7 TRBV29-1 . TRBD1
TGTGCCAGCAGCGACAGGGATCAGCCCCAGCATTTT CASSDRDQPQHF TRBJ1-5 TRBV7-2 many TRBD1
TGTGCCAGCAGTCCGGGACAGGGATTTGAAAAACTGTTTTTT CASSPGQGFEKLFF TRBJ1-4 TRBV9 . TRBD1
TGTGCCAGCAGCTCCCGGGGGTGGGGGGCAGATACGCAGTATTTT CASSSRGWGADTQYF TRBJ2-3 TRBV6-5 . .
TGCGCCAGCAGCTTGGACTACAGGGATACGCAGTATTTT CASSLDYRDTQYF TRBJ2-3 TRBV5-1 . .
TGTGCCAGCAGCTTAGCAAACCTCTATGGCTACACCTTC CASSLANLYGYTF TRBJ1-2 TRBV7-6 . .
TGTGCCAGCAGCGGACAGGGTTCTGAGCAGTTCTTC CASSGQGSEQFF TRBJ2-1 TRBV2 . TRBD1
TGTGCCAGCAGTGAAAATGTACTAGTTTCCTACAATGAGCAGTTCTTC CASSENVLVSYNEQFF TRBJ2-1 TRBV2 few .
TGTGCCAGCAGTGGTTTGGAGAGCGGGAGCTCCTACAATGAGCAGTTCTTC CASSGLESGSSYNEQFF TRBJ2-1 TRBV2 . TRBD2
TGTGCCAGCAGTGCCCGACTAGCGGGCAACCCATACGAGCAGTACTTC CASSARLAGNPYEQYF TRBJ2-7 TRBV6-4 . TRBD2
TGTGCCACTTTATCGGGAGACTACGAGCAGTACTTC CATLSGDYEQYF TRBJ2-7 TRBV19 once .
TGTGCCAGCGCCTCCGGGGAGACCCAGTACTTC CASASGETQYF TRBJ2-5 TRBV7-2 once .
TGCGCCAGCAGCCAAGATACCGCGCGGGGGGCAGCCAAAAACATTCAGTACTTC CASSQDTARGAAKNIQYF TRBJ2-4 TRBV4-1 . TRBD2
TGTGCCAGCACCCCCCAAGAGACCCAGTACTTC CASTPQETQYF TRBJ2-5 TRBV2 . .
TGTGCCAGCACTCTACGACCGGAGAAATACACCATATATTTT CASTLRPEKYTIYF TRBJ1-3 TRBV6-6 . .
TGTGCCAGCAGCCAAGTGGTAGGGACTAATGAAAAACTGTTTTTT CASSQVVGTNEKLFF TRBJ1-4 TRBV7-9 . .
TGTGCCAGCAGCTTAGGCCCGAAGTCGGAGCAGTACTTC CASSLGPKSEQYF TRBJ2-7 TRBV11-2 many .
TGTGCCAGCAGTCCCCGATTTGCTAGCCAAGAGACCCAGTACTTC CASSPRFASQETQYF TRBJ2-5 TRBV27 . .
TGTGCCATCAGGGGGACTAGCGGGTCCCAAGAGACCCAGTACTTC CAIRGTSGSQETQYF TRBJ2-5 TRBV10-3 . TRBD2
TGTGCCTGGAGTGTAGGGCAGCAAGAGACCCAGTACTTC CAWSVGQQETQYF TRBJ2-5 TRBV30 once .
TGTGCCAGCAGCCCCAGGGAGGGCACCGGGGAGCTGTTTTTT CASSPREGTGELFF TRBJ2-2 TRBV2 . TRBD2
TGTGCCAGCAGTCGAACAGGGAGCGAGACCCAGTACTTC CASSRTGSETQYF TRBJ2-5 TRBV7-2 . .
TGTGCCAGCAGCCAAAAAAGCCCCAATACGCAGTATTTT CASSQKSPNTQYF TRBJ2-3 TRBV4-2 . .
TGCGCCAGCGGGCCGGAGAGGGCTTACGAGCAGTACTTC CASGPERAYEQYF TRBJ2-7 TRBV5-1 . .
TGTGCCACCAGCAGAGTGGGGGCGCGGGGTCAGCCCCAGCATTTT CATSRVGARGQPQHF TRBJ1-5 TRBV15 . .
TGTGCCAGCTCTCCTAGGACAGCTTCCTACGAGCAGTACTTC CASSPRTASYEQYF TRBJ2-7 TRBV18 . .
TGCGCCAGCAGTCCCGGGGACAGGGGAACTGAAGCTTTCTTT CASSPGDRGTEAFF TRBJ1-1 TRBV28 . TRBD1
TGTGCCAGCAGCGTCACAGGGGGGGACTATGGCTACACCTTC CASSVTGGDYGYTF TRBJ1-2 TRBV7-3 . TRBD1
TGTGCCTGGAGTCCCGGGACTAGCGAAGCAGATACGCAGTATTTT CAWSPGTSEADTQYF TRBJ2-3 TRBV30 . TRBD2